This T cell receptor beta chain was recorded in a study of control samples from healthy donors and cancer patients. V lost 0 bases to trimming and J lost 7 bases, with 13 bases between them. The CDR3 has 16 amino acids. The germline V gene encodes CDR1 SGHDN and CDR2 FVKESK. Generated by immunoSEQ multiplex PCR, the TCRdb table keeps only in-frame clones and is missing some. Among 150,000 or so clones listed, about 90% were seen once. The rearrangement uses TRBV14 and TRBJ1-6, with D unclear. The source is a man aged 18 to 30 in good health. Sequencing used blood. The DNA for the CDR3 is TGTGCCAGCAGCCAAGACCCGTGGATGGAGAATTCACCCCTCCACTTT. This sequence encodes CASSQDPWMENSPLHF.